One and the same sample provided the 13 T cell receptor beta chains below, sequenced in a study of T cells in Graves' hyperthyroidism and ophthalmopathy (dated by TCRdb to between 2017 and 2020). The receptor library was made with multiplex PCR. Sequencing was performed on an Illumina HiSeq 2000. TCR beta CDR3 regions were amplified from RNA transcripts. A first-round RT-PCR of the TCR CDR3 used the HTBI primer set with the Qiagen OneStep RT-PCR kit. TCRdb itself trimmed the public reads at Q25 with fastp, ran MiXCR and retained productive beta chains. Each CDR3 protein appears once, grouped with its most common genes and DNA. This sample holds over 650,000 distinct CDR3 sequences; over 15% were observed only once. Of the sample, 8.4% falls within the top ten clones. The sequenced sample was blood. The receptors stem from a man younger than 35 with Graves' hyperthyroidism.

This clonotype was observed a handful of times. The chain links TRBV2 to TRBJ1-6; the match to TRBD1 covers 12 bases. With V trimmed by 7 bases and J by 4 bases, 11 bases remained unmatched. The germline V gene has CDR1 SNHLY and CDR2 FYNNEI. The CDR3 spans 18 residues. The CDR3 DNA sequence: TGTGCCAGCAAGTGGGACAGGGGGCGATCCGATTATAATTCACCCCTCCACTTT. Translating it yields CASKWDRGRSDYNSPLHF.

There are many counts of this clonotype. The chain combines TRBV7-2 with TRBJ1-1, with TRBD1 identical over 9 bases. V lost 5 bases and J lost 10; bases outside the gene matches: 5. Germline V CDR1 and CDR2: SGHTA, FQGNSA. The CDR3 runs 12 residues. The CDR3 DNA sequence: TGTGCCAGCAGCAAGGACAGGGGAAGAGCTTTCTTT. Translation gives CASSKDRGRAFF.

In this sample, this clonotype turned up many times. This rearrangement joins TRBV28 to TRBJ2-7, with 8 bases that match TRBD1. The length of the CDR3 is 15 residues. The germline gives CDR1 MDHEN, CDR2 SYDVKM. V was pared by 6 bases and J by 2 bases, with 9 bases of the junction left unmatched. The CDR3 DNA follows: TGTGCCAGCAGCCAAACTGACAGGGGCGCCTACGAGCAGTACTTC. Protein sequence: CASSQTDRGAYEQYF.

This clonotype was observed a few times. The V call is TRBV20-1, the J call TRBJ2-7, with a possible D match to TRBD1 (6 bases). Between the trimmed V and J ends, which lost 3 bases and 6 bases, there was a span of 12 bases. The V gene's germline CDR1 is DFQATT and CDR2 SNEGSKA (reference sequence). The CDR3 is 12 residues long. The CDR3 reads CSASPGQTEQYF. CDR3 coding DNA: TGCAGTGCTAGCCCAGGACAGACCGAGCAGTACTTC.

This clonotype appeared many times. The J gene is TRBJ2-7, the V gene TRBV12-3 or TRBV12-4; 7 positions match TRBD1. The CDR3 extends over 14 amino acids. V lost 8 bases and J lost 3; bases outside the gene matches: 10. CDR3: CASALDRSYYEQYF. Here the CDR3 DNA reads TGTGCCAGCGCCCTGGACAGGTCATACTACGAGCAGTACTTC.

The chain carries TRBV28 and TRBJ1-4; D is perhaps TRBD1 (6 bases). The V end was cut by 3 bases, the J end by 4 bases, with 9 bases between. The CDR3 is 14 amino acids. CDR1 is MDHEN and CDR2 is SYDVKM in the germline V gene. The CDR3 DNA reads as TGTGCCAGCAGTTTTCAGGGACATAATGAAAAACTGTTTTTT. It is translated as CASSFQGHNEKLFF.

This clonotype has at least ten counts. The V and J genes are TRBV6-2 or TRBV6-3 and TRBJ2-7, with D tentatively TRBD2 (6 bases). Germline CDR1 reads MNHEY; CDR2 reads SVGEGT. CDR3 size: 15 residues. Trimming removed 0 bases at V and 6 bases at J, with 15 bases between. CDR3 nucleotides: TGTGCCAGCAGTTACTCCAGGAGGGAATGGATCGAGCAGTACTTC. It yields the protein CASSYSRREWIEQYF.

For this clonotype: The germline gene is not matched at one end of the junction; a read error may be the cause. The genes are TRBV28 and TRBJ2-2; TRBD1 or TRBD2 may be the D gene (5 bases each). The CDR3 spans 13 residues. Germline CDR1 reads MDHEN; CDR2 reads SYDVKM. CDR3 loop: CASSPQDTGEPFF. The CDR3 DNA is TGTGCCAGCAGCCCACAGGACACCGGGGAGCCGTTTTTT.

In its sample, this clonotype was seen many times. V and J are TRBV7-9 and TRBJ1-1; a weak D match, TRBD1 (6 bases). CDR3 size: 16 residues. CDR1 is SEHNR, CDR2 FQNEAQ, per germline (reference sequence). V lost 0 bases to trimming and J lost 3 bases, with 14 bases between them. The CDR3 spells CASSLALGGYYTEAFF. The CDR3 region has the DNA TGTGCCAGCAGCTTAGCGTTGGGGGGCTATTACACTGAAGCTTTCTTT. The variable domain in full, with the rest retrieved from reference TRBV7-9 and TRBJ1-1, is DTGVSQNPRHKITKRGQNVTFRCDPISEHNRLYWYRQTLGQGPEFLTYFQNEAQLEKSRLLSDRFSAERPKGSFSTLEIQRTEQGDSAMYLCASSLALGGYYTEAFFGQGTRLTVV.

Written as DNA, the CDR3 is TGTGCCAGCAGCACCGCACGGGGGGGATACAATGAGCAGTTCTTC. It translates to CASSTARGGYNEQFF. The chain combines TRBV11-2 with TRBJ2-1, with TRBD2 matching 8 bases. The CDR3 contains 15 residues. With 5 bases clipped from V and 4 bases from J, the junction kept 7 bases outside the gene matches. Germline values: CDR1 SGHAT, CDR2 FQNNGV.

Only one count was recorded for this clonotype. This could be a read error, since a much larger clone is one nucleotide away. This chain links TRBV7-2 with TRBJ2-7; possible D gene TRBD1, 5 bases. The CDR3 is 14 residues long. CDR1 and CDR2 (germline): SGHTA, FQGNSA. V shed 3 bases and J shed 5 bases, with 14 bases lying between them. The CDR3 reads CASSLMGQSHEQYF. The CDR3 nucleotides are TGTGCCAGCAGCTTGATGGGGCAGTCCCACGAGCAGTACTTC.

Of note for this clonotype: This may stem from a read error, because a much larger clone lies one nucleotide away. J is TRBJ2-7 and V is TRBV15; the match to TRBD1 covers 12 bases. Germline V gives CDR1 LNHNV, CDR2 YYDKDF (reference sequence). This CDR3 has 14 residues. The V gene end was trimmed by 4 bases and the J gene end by 9 bases; junction bases not matched to a gene: 7. The DNA of the CDR3 is TGTGCCACCAGCACAGGGGACAGGGGGCTCGGGCAGTACTTC. It translates to CATSTGDRGLGQYF. Drawing the rest from reference TRBV15 and TRBJ2-7, the complete variable domain is DAMVIQNPRYQVTQFGKPVTLSCSQTLNHNVMYWYQQKSSQAPKLLFHYYDKDFNNEADTPDNFQSRRPNTSFCFLDIRSPGLGDTAMYLCATSTGDRGLGQYFGPGTRLTVT.

In its sample, this clonotype was seen many times. CDR3 bases: TGTGCCAGCAGTCCGGACGTTCGAGATGAGCAGTTCTTC. Encoded protein: CASSPDVRDEQFF. The chain recombines TRBV7-8 with TRBJ2-1; D gene unclear. The length of the CDR3 is 13 residues. Germline V CDR1 and CDR2: SGHVS, FQNEAQ. V was pared by 6 bases and J by 8 bases, with 14 bases between.